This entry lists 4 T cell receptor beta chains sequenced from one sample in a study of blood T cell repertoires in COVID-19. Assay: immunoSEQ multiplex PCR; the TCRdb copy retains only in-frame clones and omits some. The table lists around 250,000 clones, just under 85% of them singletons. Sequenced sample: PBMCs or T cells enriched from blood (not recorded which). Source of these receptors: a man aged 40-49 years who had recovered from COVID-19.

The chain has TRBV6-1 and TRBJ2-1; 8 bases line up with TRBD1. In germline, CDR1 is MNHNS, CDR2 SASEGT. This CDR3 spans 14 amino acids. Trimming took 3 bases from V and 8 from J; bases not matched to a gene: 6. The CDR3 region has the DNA TGTGCCAGCAGTGACAGGGGGCCTGGGGATGAGCAGTTCTTC. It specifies CASSDRGPGDEQFF.

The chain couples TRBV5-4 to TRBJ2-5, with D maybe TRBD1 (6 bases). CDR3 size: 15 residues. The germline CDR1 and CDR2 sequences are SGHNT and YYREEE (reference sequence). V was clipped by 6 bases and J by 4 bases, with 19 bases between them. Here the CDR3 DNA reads TGTGCCAGCAACCCCAAGGGGGTGATGGCAGAGACCCAGTACTTC. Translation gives CASNPKGVMAETQYF.

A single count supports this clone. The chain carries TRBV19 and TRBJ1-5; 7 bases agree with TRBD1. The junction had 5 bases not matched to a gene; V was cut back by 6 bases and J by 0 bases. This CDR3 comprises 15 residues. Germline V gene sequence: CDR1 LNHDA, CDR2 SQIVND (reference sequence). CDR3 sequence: CASRIRGDSNQPQHF. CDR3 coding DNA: TGTGCCAGTAGGATCAGGGGGGATAGCAATCAGCCCCAGCATTTT.

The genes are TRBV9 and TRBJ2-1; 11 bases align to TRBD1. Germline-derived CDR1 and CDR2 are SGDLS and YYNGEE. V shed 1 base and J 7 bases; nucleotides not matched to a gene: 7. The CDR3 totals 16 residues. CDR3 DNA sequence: TGTGCCAGCAGCGTACGTGGGACAGGGGGAATAAATGAGCAGTTCTTC. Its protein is CASSVRGTGGINEQFF.